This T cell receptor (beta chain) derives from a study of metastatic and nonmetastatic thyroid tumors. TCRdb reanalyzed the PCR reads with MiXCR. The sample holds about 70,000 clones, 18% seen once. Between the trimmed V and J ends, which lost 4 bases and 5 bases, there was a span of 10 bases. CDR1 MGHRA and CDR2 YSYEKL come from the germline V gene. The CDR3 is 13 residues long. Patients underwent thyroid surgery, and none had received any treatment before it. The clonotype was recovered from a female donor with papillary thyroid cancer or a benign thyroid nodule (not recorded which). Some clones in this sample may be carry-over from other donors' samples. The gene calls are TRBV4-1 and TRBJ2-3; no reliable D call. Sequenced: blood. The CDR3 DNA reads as TGCGCCAGCAGCCGGTCAGTTGGAGATACGCAGTATTTT. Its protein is CASSRSVGDTQYF.